The 32 T cell receptor beta chains listed next were all sequenced from one sample in a study of beta chain features in type 1 diabetes. Expressed TCRB transcripts got sequenced, as all isolated RNA was reverse transcribed. Produced via immunoSEQ multiplex PCR; TCRdb's table is partial and in-frame only. The data contain 620,000 or so clones, around 16% of them singletons. Material for sequencing was naive CD4+ T cells from blood. The receptors come from a man aged 18 to 30 in good health.

This clone was counted between two and nine times. The chain employs TRBV19 and TRBJ1-4; D unclear. The CDR3 contains 13 residues. Germline values: CDR1 LNHDA, CDR2 SQIVND (reference sequence). Trimming pared 5 bases from V and 6 bases from J, leaving 10 bases between. DNA of the CDR3: TGTGCCAGTAGTGGGCGGACGTATGAAAAACTGTTTTTT. Protein product: CASSGRTYEKLFF.

The chain uses TRBV9 and TRBJ1-1; D might be TRBD1 (5 bases). V shed 0 bases and J shed 0 bases, with 9 bases lying between them. The length of the CDR3 is 15 residues. The V gene's germline CDR1 is SGDLS and CDR2 YYNGEE. This CDR3 reads CASSVGARVNTEAFF. The CDR3 region has the DNA TGTGCCAGCAGCGTAGGGGCCAGGGTGAACACTGAAGCTTTCTTT.

The rearrangement joins TRBV30 to TRBJ2-1, with D unclear. From germline, CDR1 is GTSNPN and CDR2 SVGIG (reference sequence). This CDR3 region has 11 residues. V was clipped by 3 bases and J by 10 bases, with 10 bases between them. The CDR3: CAWSPTREQFF. CDR3 DNA sequence: TGTGCCTGGAGCCCGACACGCGAGCAGTTCTTC.

The CDR3 DNA is TGCAGCGCCCAGTCGGGCAGCCGCACAGATACGCAGTATTTT. Protein sequence: CSAQSGSRTDTQYF. J is TRBJ2-3 and V is TRBV29-1; no firm D call. The CDR3 covers 14 residues. The V gene's germline CDR1 is SQVTM and CDR2 ANQGSEA. Trimming took 7 bases from V and 1 from J, leaving 15 bases between them.

This chain links TRBV10-3 with TRBJ1-2; TRBD1 is a possible D gene (5 bases). Germline lookup yields CDR1 ENHRY and CDR2 SYGVKD. The CDR3 is 12 residues long. V lost 4 bases and J 6 bases, leaving 9 bases between the germline ends. The chain's CDR3 is CAISAGDHGYTF. DNA for the CDR3: TGTGCCATCAGTGCGGGGGATCATGGCTACACCTTC.

The genes are TRBV7-2 and TRBJ2-4; tentatively, D is TRBD1 or TRBD2 (7 bases each). V lost 0 bases and J lost 0, with 18 bases in between. Germline CDR1 is SGHTA and CDR2 is FQGNSA. The CDR3 is 19 residues long. The CDR3 DNA is TGTGCCAGCAGCTTAGCGCGGGGGTTAGGGGGCATAGCCAAAAACATTCAGTACTTC. This translates into CASSLARGLGGIAKNIQYF.

V is TRBV5-1 and J is TRBJ1-4; no firm D call. CDR1 SGHRS and CDR2 YFSETQ come from the germline V gene. This CDR3 has 16 residues. Trimming took off 7 bases at V and 3 bases at J, with 19 bases between the two ends. The CDR3 here is CASSHGPVGPNEKLFF. CDR3 DNA sequence: TGCGCCAGCTCACATGGACCCGTGGGCCCTAATGAAAAACTGTTTTTT. Based on the CDR3 plus reference TRBV5-1 and TRBJ1-4, the full variable domain is KAGVTQTPRYLIKTRGQQVTLSCSPISGHRSVSWYQQTPGQGLQFLFEYFSETQRNKGNFPGRFSGRQFSNSRSEMNVSTLELGDSALYLCASSHGPVGPNEKLFFGSGTQLSVL.

V is TRBV27 and J is TRBJ1-2, with D unclear. CDR1 and CDR2 from the germline V gene are MNHEY and SMNVEV (reference sequence). This CDR3 has 16 residues. V was trimmed by 8 bases and J by 3 bases, leaving 22 bases between them. The CDR3 DNA is TGTGCCAGCTCTAATGCGGGCCCCGACCATTACTATGGCTACACCTTC. Translation gives CASSNAGPDHYYGYTF.

The CDR3 reads CASSADPATNEKLFF. The CDR3 coding sequence is TGTGCCAGCAGCGCCGATCCAGCAACTAATGAAAAACTGTTTTTT. The chain employs TRBV9 and TRBJ1-4; D not certain. Trimming took off 3 bases at V and 0 bases at J, with 9 bases between the two ends. The CDR3 runs to 15 residues. Germline V lookup: CDR1 SGDLS, CDR2 YYNGEE.

This clone has just a few counts. The V call is TRBV7-3, the J call TRBJ1-6, with D possibly being TRBD1 (5 bases). Germline V gene lookup returns CDR1 SGHTA and CDR2 FQGTGA. This CDR3 comprises 14 residues. The ends were cut back, 5 bases at V and 9 bases at J, with 14 bases in the middle. The CDR3 DNA sequence: TGTGCCAGCAGCCCAGGGTTAACCGGTTCACCCCTCCACTTT. The encoded protein is CASSPGLTGSPLHF.

This clone was counted a few times. Germline and junction disagree at one end, which may indicate a read error. The genes are TRBV13 and TRBJ2-2; D may be TRBD1 or TRBD2 (5 bases each). CDR3 size: 15 residues. Germline CDR1 is PRHDT and CDR2 is FYEKMQ (reference sequence). The CDR3 nucleotides are TGTGCCAGCAGCCTAGGGACGGGGAACACCGGGGAGCTGTTTTTT. Translation gives CASSLGTGNTGELFF.

The genes are TRBV14 and TRBJ1-1; D gene unclear. The V gene's germline CDR1 is SGHDN and CDR2 FVKESK. V was clipped by 2 bases and J by 6 bases, with 28 bases between them. CDR3 size: 19 residues. The CDR3 spells CASSQPPPLGFAGNAEAFF. CDR3 sequence (DNA): TGTGCCAGCAGCCAACCGCCCCCCTTGGGGTTCGCGGGGAATGCTGAAGCTTTCTTT.

The rearrangement joins TRBV19 to TRBJ1-5; TRBD1 matches at 7 bases. Germline V gene data show CDR1 as LNHDA and CDR2 as SQIVND (reference sequence). This CDR3 has 14 amino acids. V shed 3 bases and J 4 bases; nucleotides not matched to a gene: 3. The CDR3 region has the DNA TGTGCCAGTAGTATTGGGGACAGTAATCAGCCCCAGCATTTT. This codes for CASSIGDSNQPQHF.

The chain is built from TRBV6-5 and TRBJ2-2; D is unresolved. This CDR3 is built from 13 residues. CDR1 and CDR2 (germline): MNHEY, SVGAGI. Trimming removed 4 bases at V and 1 base at J, with 4 bases between. The CDR3 region is CASSLGNTGELFF. CDR3 DNA sequence: TGTGCCAGCAGTTTGGGGAACACCGGGGAGCTGTTTTTT.

The V call is TRBV5-1, the J call TRBJ2-4; D is possibly TRBD2 (5 bases). The CDR3 is 15 residues long. Germline loops: CDR1 SGHRS, CDR2 YFSETQ. V was shortened by 1 base and J by 8 bases, with 16 bases between the two germline ends. This CDR3 reads CASSLRPSSRDIQYF. The CDR3 DNA is TGCGCCAGCAGCTTGAGGCCATCCTCGAGGGACATTCAGTACTTC.

The rearrangement joins TRBV7-2 to TRBJ2-5; D unclear. There are 16 residues in the CDR3. Trimming removed 4 bases at V and 5 bases at J, with 20 bases between. CDR1 is SGHTA, CDR2 FQGNSA, per germline. CDR3 residues: CASSSSLQVARETQYF. CDR3 nucleotide sequence: TGTGCCAGCAGCTCCTCCCTTCAGGTAGCCCGCGAGACCCAGTACTTC. The full variable domain, its missing parts supplied by reference TRBV7-2 and TRBJ2-5, is GAGVSQSPSNKVTEKGKDVELRCDPISGHTALYWYRQSLGQGLEFLIYFQGNSAPDKSGLPSDRFSAERTGGSVSTLTIQRTQQEDSAVYLCASSSSLQVARETQYFGPGTRLLVL.

The rearrangement joins TRBV6-5 to TRBJ2-7; D remains ambiguous. This CDR3 comprises 13 residues. The V end was cut by 2 bases, the J end by 3 bases, with 8 bases between. Germline-derived CDR1 and CDR2 are MNHEY and SVGAGI. In DNA form, the CDR3 reads TGTGCCAGCAGTTACCGCGACATCTACGAGCAGTACTTC. This translates into CASSYRDIYEQYF.

This clone was counted only a few times. This chain uses TRBV29-1 with TRBJ1-4; D ambiguous. V was clipped by 7 bases and J by 8 bases, with 17 bases between them. CDR1 and CDR2 (germline): SQVTM, ANQGSEA. The CDR3 is 13 residues long. CDR3 bases: TGCAGCGCCCTTTTCTCCCTTAGAGAAAAACTGTTTTTT. Translated, it gives CSALFSLREKLFF. The full variable domain, its missing parts supplied by reference TRBV29-1 and TRBJ1-4, is SAVISQKPSRDICQRGTSLTIQCQVDSQVTMMFWYRQQPGQSLTLIATANQGSEATYESGFVIDKFPISRPNLTFSTLTVSNMSPEDSSIYLCSALFSLREKLFFGSGTQLSVL.

The chain uses TRBV4-3 and TRBJ2-3; 8 bases map to TRBD2. The CDR3 is made up of 17 amino acids. CDR1 and CDR2 (germline): LGHNA, YSLEER. The V segment lost 0 bases and the J segment 4 bases; nucleotides outside the gene matches: 9. This CDR3 reads CASSQDNSGARPDTQYF. The CDR3, as DNA: TGCGCCAGCAGCCAAGATAATAGCGGGGCACGTCCAGATACGCAGTATTTT.

The chain recombines TRBV13 with TRBJ2-5; 9 bases fit TRBD2. V lost 6 bases, J lost 5 bases, and 4 bases stayed unmatched. The CDR3 has 13 amino acids. The germline CDR1 and CDR2 sequences are PRHDT and FYEKMQ (reference sequence). CDR3 loop: CASSSGGSETQYF. The CDR3 coding sequence is TGTGCCAGCAGTAGCGGGGGATCGGAGACCCAGTACTTC.

As for this clone: This specimen includes other DNA sequences encoding the same CDR3. The chain joins TRBV5-1 to TRBJ2-5; D is ambiguous. The CDR3 contains 12 residues. Germline loops: CDR1 SGHRS, CDR2 YFSETQ. Trimming removed 8 bases at V and 1 base at J, with 9 bases between. The CDR3 DNA follows: TGCGCCAGTAGCACGGTCCAAGAGACCCAGTACTTC. It yields the protein CASSTVQETQYF.

The chain is built from TRBV19 and TRBJ1-5; 8 bases are shared with TRBD1. Germline trimming cut 5 bases from V and 3 bases from J; bases unmatched to any gene: 6. The CDR3 sequence is 15 residues long. Germline CDR1 reads LNHDA; CDR2 reads SQIVND (reference sequence). The CDR3 is CASSADRAFNQPQHF. CDR3 nucleotides: TGTGCCAGTAGTGCGGACAGGGCCTTCAATCAGCCCCAGCATTTT.

The chain is built from TRBV5-1 and TRBJ1-2, with D hard to call. Germline loops: CDR1 SGHRS, CDR2 YFSETQ. Trimming left V 2 bases short and J 0 bases short, with 11 bases between. This CDR3 spans 15 amino acids. For the CDR3, the DNA is TGCGCCAGCAGCTTTGTGGGAAGTTCTAACTATGGCTACACCTTC. Its translation: CASSFVGSSNYGYTF. The whole variable domain, remainder taken from reference TRBV5-1 and TRBJ1-2, is KAGVTQTPRYLIKTRGQQVTLSCSPISGHRSVSWYQQTPGQGLQFLFEYFSETQRNKGNFPGRFSGRQFSNSRSEMNVSTLELGDSALYLCASSFVGSSNYGYTFGSGTRLTVV.

This sequence joins TRBV19 and TRBJ2-7, with TRBD1 matching over 7 bases. Germline V gives CDR1 LNHDA, CDR2 SQIVND (reference sequence). The CDR3 runs to 15 residues. Unmatched junction bases numbered 5, after V lost 3 bases and J lost 0 bases. CDR3 DNA sequence: TGTGCCAGTAGTATCCACAGGGGAACCTCCTACGAGCAGTACTTC. Protein product: CASSIHRGTSYEQYF. Based on the CDR3 plus reference TRBV19 and TRBJ2-7, the full variable domain is DGGITQSPKYLFRKEGQNVTLSCEQNLNHDAMYWYRQDPGQGLRLIYYSQIVNDFQKGDIAEGYSVSREKKESFPLTVTSAQKNPTAFYLCASSIHRGTSYEQYFGPGTRLTVT.

The rearrangement links TRBV28 to TRBJ2-4; tentative D call: TRBD2 (8 bases). The length of the CDR3 is 19 residues. The germline V and J ends were trimmed by 5 bases and 3 bases, with 26 bases remaining between them. The V gene's germline CDR1 is MDHEN and CDR2 SYDVKM. The CDR3 DNA reads TGTGCCAGCAGTGGATTAGCGGGGAGACCGCAGGGGGACAAAAACATTCAGTACTTC. This codes for CASSGLAGRPQGDKNIQYF.

This clone was seen a handful of times. The chain has TRBV5-1 and TRBJ2-1; TRBD2 agrees at 8 bases. Losses at the gene ends were 2 bases for V and 6 bases for J; bases not matched to a gene: 4. The CDR3 is 14 amino acids. Germline loops: CDR1 SGHRS, CDR2 YFSETQ. This CDR3 is CASSFGGALNEQFF. The DNA for the CDR3 is TGCGCCAGCAGCTTCGGGGGGGCTCTCAATGAGCAGTTCTTC.

The chain is built from TRBV5-6 and TRBJ2-7; a weak D match, TRBD1 (5 bases). The CDR3 loop spans 15 amino acids. Trimming removed 2 bases from V and 6 bases from J, with 18 bases in between. Germline CDR1 reads SGHDT; CDR2 reads YYEEEE. Here the CDR3 reads CASSFRQGRNREQYF. In DNA form, the CDR3 reads TGTGCCAGCAGCTTCAGGCAGGGCAGGAATCGCGAGCAGTACTTC.

V is TRBV9 and J is TRBJ2-2; possibly TRBD2 for D (6 bases). This CDR3 spans 15 amino acids. Looked up from germline, CDR1 is SGDLS and CDR2 is YYNGEE. Trimming took 7 bases from V and 4 from J, leaving 17 bases between them. The CDR3 DNA reads as TGTGCCAGCGGGGTGGGGAGGCTGAGCACCGGGGAGCTGTTTTTT. The encoded protein is CASGVGRLSTGELFF. The entire variable domain, with the rest obtained from reference TRBV9 and TRBJ2-2, is as follows: DSGVTQTPKHLITATGQRVTLRCSPRSGDLSVYWYQQSLDQGLQFLIQYYNGEERAKGNILERFSAQQFPDLHSELNLSSLELGDSALYFCASGVGRLSTGELFFGEGSRLTVL.

This clone was counted only a few times. This chain joins TRBV20-1 and TRBJ1-1; D is ambiguous. The CDR3 consists of 10 residues. Germline CDR1 reads DFQATT; CDR2 reads SNEGSKA (reference sequence). In DNA form, the CDR3 reads TGCAGGGCAGGGAACACTGAAGCTTTCTTT. This gives the protein CRAGNTEAFF.

This clone has just a few counts. The chain carries TRBV9 and TRBJ1-1, with D hard to call. Germline values: CDR1 SGDLS, CDR2 YYNGEE. CDR3 length: 14 residues. Trimming took 0 bases from V and 1 from J, leaving 7 bases between them. Written as DNA, the CDR3 is TGTGCCAGCAGCGTAGCGAGCCAGAACACTGAAGCTTTCTTT. Amino acid sequence: CASSVASQNTEAFF.

The chain couples TRBV5-6 to TRBJ1-5; TRBD1 might be the D (6 bases). Per the germline V gene, CDR1 is SGHDT and CDR2 is YYEEEE. The CDR3 covers 15 residues. Trimming removed 4 bases from V and 6 bases from J, with 17 bases in between. The CDR3 loop reads CASSLWGLGSQPQHF. In DNA form, the CDR3 reads TGTGCCAGCAGCCTTTGGGGGCTCGGGAGTCAGCCCCAGCATTTT.

The chain couples TRBV7-2 to TRBJ2-3; TRBD2 matches at 8 bases. There are 15 residues in the CDR3. Germline lookup yields CDR1 SGHTA and CDR2 FQGNSA. J lost 5 bases, V lost 5 bases, and 9 bases had no gene match. The CDR3 here is CASSPSGGRIDTQYF. CDR3 coding DNA: TGTGCCAGCAGCCCAAGCGGGGGCCGCATAGATACGCAGTATTTT.